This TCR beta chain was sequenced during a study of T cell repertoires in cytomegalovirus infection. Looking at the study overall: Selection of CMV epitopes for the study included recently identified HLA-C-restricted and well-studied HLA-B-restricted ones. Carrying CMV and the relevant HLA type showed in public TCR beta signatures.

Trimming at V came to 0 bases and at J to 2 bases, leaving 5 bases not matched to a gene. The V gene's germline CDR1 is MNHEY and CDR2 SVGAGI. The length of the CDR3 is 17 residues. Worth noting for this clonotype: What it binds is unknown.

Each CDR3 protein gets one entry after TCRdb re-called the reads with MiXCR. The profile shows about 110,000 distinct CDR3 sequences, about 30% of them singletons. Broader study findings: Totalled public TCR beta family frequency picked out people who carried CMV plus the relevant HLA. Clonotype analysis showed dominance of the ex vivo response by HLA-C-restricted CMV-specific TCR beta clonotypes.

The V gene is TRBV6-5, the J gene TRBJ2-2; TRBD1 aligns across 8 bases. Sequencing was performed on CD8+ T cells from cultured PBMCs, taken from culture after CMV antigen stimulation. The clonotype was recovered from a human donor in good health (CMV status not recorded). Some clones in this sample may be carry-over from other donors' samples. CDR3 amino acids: CASSYSRGQGNTGELFF. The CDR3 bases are TGTGCCAGCAGTTACTCGAGAGGACAGGGAAACACCGGGGAGCTGTTTTTT.